The clone carrying this TCR beta chain has only one observation. Its matching antigen is unknown. V was clipped by 0 bases and J by 4 bases, with 8 bases between them. Looked up from germline, CDR1 is LNHNV and CDR2 is YYDKDF (reference sequence). This CDR3 spans 14 amino acids. This sample stems from a study of cytomegalovirus exposure and HLA in healthy donors. In the study overall: Genotyping showed less than 85% of almost 400 donors falling in the Caucasian-associated ancestry cluster. Study-wide results and limits: Among TCR beta chains, those listed as cytomegalovirus-associated numbered over 150.

The PCR had 60 Vbeta and 13 Jbeta primers. Clones were sequenced by immunoSEQ multiplex PCR, and TCRdb holds only the in-frame ones, with some missing. The data show some 90,000 clones, about three quarters seen once. Sequences were obtained from PBMCs. V and J are TRBV15 and TRBJ2-3, with D unclear. This clonotype was obtained from a boy under 18 in good health and CMV-seronegative. CDR3 in amino acids: CATSRDMSADTQYF. The DNA of the CDR3 is TGTGCCACCAGCAGAGATATGTCAGCAGATACGCAGTATTTT. Complete variable domain (other parts from reference TRBV15 and TRBJ2-3): DAMVIQNPRYQVTQFGKPVTLSCSQTLNHNVMYWYQQKSSQAPKLLFHYYDKDFNNEADTPDNFQSRRPNTSFCFLDIRSPGLGDTAMYLCATSRDMSADTQYFGPGTRLTVL.